The 20 T cell receptor beta chains below all came from one sample that was sequenced in a study of T cell responses to AZD1222 COVID-19 vaccine. TCRdb's table, derived via immunoSEQ multiplex PCR, lists solely in-frame clones and lacks some. The sample records some 130,000 clones, 75% to 85% being singletons. Source: peripheral blood, taken 28 days after the second dose of the MenACWY control vaccine. The receptors come from an adult who received the MenACWY meningococcal vaccine as a control.

The chain carries TRBV28 and TRBJ1-5, with D perhaps TRBD1 (6 bases). This CDR3 is 14 amino acids long. Germline assignment: CDR1 MDHEN and CDR2 SYDVKM. V gave up 1 base and J gave up 7 bases, with 11 bases separating them. CDR3 sequence (DNA): TGTGCCAGCAGTTTATTGAGCAGGGGACAGCCCCAGCATTTT. It is translated as CASSLLSRGQPQHF.

This chain joins TRBV24-1 and TRBJ2-1; no firm D call. CDR3 length equals 13 residues. From germline, CDR1 is KGHDR and CDR2 SFDVKD. The V end lost 4 bases, the J end lost 4 bases, and 7 bases lay between the germline ends. CDR3 in amino acids: CATSDHPYNEQFF. CDR3 coding DNA: TGTGCCACCAGTGACCATCCTTACAATGAGCAGTTCTTC.

The chain joins TRBV12-5 to TRBJ2-5; 8 bases fit TRBD1. The germline V gene has CDR1 LGHNT and CDR2 FRNRAP. The CDR3 runs to 13 residues. J gave up 5 bases and V 5 bases, and 4 bases lay outside the gene matches. The CDR3 sequence is CASGRTGRETQYF. The DNA of the CDR3 is TGTGCTAGTGGTCGGACAGGGCGGGAGACCCAGTACTTC.

The chain recombines TRBV20-1 with TRBJ2-1, with 11 bases aligning to TRBD2. The CDR3 has 14 amino acids. The trim removed 3 bases at V and 3 bases at J, leaving 1 base unmatched. CDR1 and CDR2 (germline): DFQATT, SNEGSKA (reference sequence). CDR3 protein: CSASGTSGYNEQFF. DNA for the CDR3: TGCAGTGCTAGTGGGACTAGCGGCTACAATGAGCAGTTCTTC.

The sample holds one count of this clone. The rearrangement links TRBV24-1 to TRBJ2-2, with 12 positions matching TRBD2. CDR1 KGHDR and CDR2 SFDVKD come from the germline V gene. V gave up 3 bases and J gave up 0 bases; unmatched junction bases: 4. CDR3 length: 18 amino acids. The CDR3 here is CATSDPTSGGTNTGELFF. DNA for the CDR3: TGTGCCACCAGTGATCCAACTAGCGGGGGGACGAACACCGGGGAGCTGTTTTTT.

The chain joins TRBV7-9 to TRBJ1-1, with 7 positions matching TRBD1. CDR3 length: 12 residues. The germline V gene has CDR1 SEHNR and CDR2 FQNEAQ (reference sequence). V trimming: 6 bases; J trimming: 10 bases; junction bases outside the gene matches: 8. The CDR3 spells CASSPTGVGAFF. DNA of the CDR3: TGTGCCAGCAGTCCTACAGGGGTGGGAGCTTTCTTT.

The chain uses TRBV7-2 and TRBJ2-5; 9 bases are a match to TRBD2. Germline loops: CDR1 SGHTA, CDR2 FQGNSA. Trimming took 4 bases from V and 4 from J; bases not matched to a gene: 7. This CDR3 has 15 amino acids. The CDR3: CASSSSGKVGETQYF. For the CDR3, the DNA is TGTGCCAGCAGCTCTAGCGGGAAGGTCGGAGAGACCCAGTACTTC.

The rearrangement links TRBV5-8 to TRBJ2-7, with a tentative D call TRBD1 (5 bases). Trimming stripped 2 bases from V and 5 bases from J, with 11 bases between. The CDR3 consists of 13 residues. Germline values: CDR1 SGHTS, CDR2 YDEGEE. This CDR3 reads CASSFSGYDEQYV. In DNA, the CDR3 is TGTGCCAGCAGCTTTTCAGGGTATGACGAGCAGTACGTC.

The J gene is TRBJ2-3, the V gene TRBV19, with 7 bases fitting TRBD1. Unmatched junction bases numbered 6, after V lost 5 bases and J lost 4 bases. The length of the CDR3 is 14 residues. The germline gives CDR1 LNHDA, CDR2 SQIVND (reference sequence). CDR3 nucleotide sequence: TGTGCCAGTAGTGCCCGACAGGGAGCAGATACGCAGTATTTT. It specifies CASSARQGADTQYF.

CDR3 residues: CASSQEGTGTGANVLTF. The CDR3 coding sequence is TGTGCCAGCAGCCAAGAAGGGACAGGGACTGGGGCCAACGTCCTGACTTTC. This sequence joins TRBV3-1 (or the pseudogene TRBV3-2) and TRBJ2-6; 9 bases align to TRBD1. The germline CDR1 and CDR2 sequences are LGHDT and YNNKEL (reference sequence). V lost 0 bases and J lost 2; bases outside the gene matches: 2. This CDR3 region has 17 residues.

This sequence joins TRBV9 and TRBJ2-2, with 7 positions matching TRBD1. Germline V CDR1 and CDR2: SGDLS, YYNGEE. After removal of 3 bases from V and 4 bases from J, the junction contained 18 bases not matched to a gene. The CDR3 length is 19 residues. This chain's CDR3 is CASSAYAYRGTSITGELFF. The CDR3 DNA reads TGTGCCAGCAGCGCCTACGCTTACAGGGGAACCTCGATCACCGGGGAGCTGTTTTTT.

V and J are TRBV3-1 (or the pseudogene TRBV3-2) and TRBJ2-2; tentative D call: TRBD1 (6 bases). Per the germline V gene, CDR1 is LGHDT and CDR2 is YNNKEL (reference sequence). The germline V and J ends were trimmed by 4 bases and 2 bases, with 14 bases remaining between them. This CDR3 is 16 amino acids long. CDR3 region: CASSPTIQGNTGELFF. The CDR3 DNA follows: TGTGCCAGCAGCCCTACGATACAGGGTAACACCGGGGAGCTGTTTTTT.

The chain has TRBV28 and TRBJ1-2; D is possibly TRBD1 (5 bases). This CDR3 contains 14 residues. Germline CDR1 reads MDHEN; CDR2 reads SYDVKM. With 2 bases removed from V and 0 bases from J, the gap between germline ends came to 7 bases. The CDR3 loop reads CASSLQGANYGYTF. In DNA, the CDR3 is TGTGCCAGCAGTTTACAGGGAGCTAACTATGGCTACACCTTC.

The chain joins TRBV20-1 to TRBJ1-2; D remains unclear. Germline V lookup: CDR1 DFQATT, CDR2 SNEGSKA (reference sequence). There are 11 residues in the CDR3. V was shortened by 6 bases and J by 4 bases, with 9 bases between the two germline ends. Written as DNA, the CDR3 is TGCAGTGCAGGGAGCGGCTATGGCTACACCTTC. As protein: CSAGSGYGYTF.

V gene TRBV4-2 combines with J gene TRBJ1-2, with D possibly being TRBD1 (5 bases). V was pared by 1 base and J by 3 bases, with 9 bases between. Germline loops: CDR1 LGHNA, CDR2 YNFKEQ. The CDR3 spans 14 residues. The CDR3 DNA reads TGTGCCAGCAGCCAAGCCGTCAGGGACTATGGCTACACCTTC. Protein: CASSQAVRDYGYTF.

The chain combines TRBV5-1 with TRBJ2-1, with 8 bases fitting TRBD2. The germline gives CDR1 SGHRS, CDR2 YFSETQ. The V segment lost 0 bases and the J segment 4 bases; nucleotides outside the gene matches: 12. The CDR3 contains 18 residues. For the CDR3, the DNA is TGCGCCAGCAGCTTGGCCGGAAGCAGCGGGAGTACTTACAATGAGCAGTTCTTC. Encoded protein: CASSLAGSSGSTYNEQFF.

This sequence joins TRBV21-1 and TRBJ2-3; the tabulated D call, TRBD2, remains unverified against the DNA. TRBV21-1 is classified as a pseudogene. CDR3 length equals 12 residues. The CDR3 nucleotides are TGTGCCAGCAGCAAAGGGGAGGATACGCAGTATTTT. Translating it yields CASSKGEDTQYF.

The genes are TRBV5-4 and TRBJ1-2; D may be TRBD1 (5 bases). The germline CDR1 and CDR2 sequences are SGHNT and YYREEE (reference sequence). The CDR3 sequence is 15 residues long. Trimming left V 1 base short and J 2 bases short, with 12 bases between. CDR3 in amino acids: CASSLSGTGNYGYTF. The CDR3 nucleotides read TGTGCCAGCAGCTTGTCCGGGACTGGGAACTATGGCTACACCTTC.

The chain is built from TRBV5-8 and TRBJ2-3; maybe TRBD2 (6 bases). Deletions cut 0 bases from V and 3 bases from J, with 14 bases between. This CDR3 is 16 amino acids long. The germline V gene has CDR1 SGHTS and CDR2 YDEGEE. As DNA, the CDR3 is TGTGCCAGCAGCTTGGGTGCCGGGAGTCAGACAGATACGCAGTATTTT. It is translated as CASSLGAGSQTDTQYF.

Concerning this clone: Germline is not matched at one junction end, which may reflect a read error. The chain joins TRBV30 to TRBJ2-5; weak D call: TRBD2 (7 bases). The CDR3 loop spans 12 amino acids. Germline lookup yields CDR1 GTSNPN and CDR2 SVGIG (reference sequence). CDR3 nucleotide sequence: TGTGCTTGGACCGGGGGGCAGGAGACCCAGTACTTC. Protein product: CAWTGGQETQYF.